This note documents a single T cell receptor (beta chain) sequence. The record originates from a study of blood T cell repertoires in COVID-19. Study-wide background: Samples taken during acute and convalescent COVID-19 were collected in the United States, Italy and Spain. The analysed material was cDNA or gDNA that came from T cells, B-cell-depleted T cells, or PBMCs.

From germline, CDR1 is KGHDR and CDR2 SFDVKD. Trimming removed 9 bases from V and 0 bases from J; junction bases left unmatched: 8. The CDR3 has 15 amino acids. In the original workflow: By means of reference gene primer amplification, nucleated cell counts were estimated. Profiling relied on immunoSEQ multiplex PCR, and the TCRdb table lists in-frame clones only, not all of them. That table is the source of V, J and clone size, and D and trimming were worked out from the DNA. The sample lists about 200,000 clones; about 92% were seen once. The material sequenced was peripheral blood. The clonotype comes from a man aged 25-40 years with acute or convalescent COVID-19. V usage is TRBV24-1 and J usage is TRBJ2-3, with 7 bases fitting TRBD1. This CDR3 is CATGDSGISTDTQYF. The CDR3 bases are TGTGCCACCGGGGACAGTGGGATTAGCACAGATACGCAGTATTTT.